The T cell receptor (beta chain) under discussion was sequenced for a study of cytomegalovirus exposure and HLA in healthy donors. Healthy people donating bone marrow made up the donors. With 60 Vbeta and 13 Jbeta primers, the PCR was carried out. TCRdb's copy holds only in-frame clones and misses some; the assay was immunoSEQ multiplex PCR. The data hold 65,000 to 85,000 clones, with about 81% observed a single time. This clone was recorded once. CDR3 length: 15 residues. Germline V lookup: CDR1 MGHRA, CDR2 YSYEKL. With 0 bases removed from V and 4 bases from J, the gap between germline ends came to 10 bases.

Sequenced input: PBMCs. The V gene is TRBV4-1, the J gene TRBJ1-5, with D unclear. The clonotype comes from a woman aged 50 to 65 in good health and CMV-seronegative. This CDR3 is CASSQDFARNQPQHF. CDR3 nucleotides: TGCGCCAGCAGCCAAGATTTTGCGCGTAATCAGCCCCAGCATTTT.